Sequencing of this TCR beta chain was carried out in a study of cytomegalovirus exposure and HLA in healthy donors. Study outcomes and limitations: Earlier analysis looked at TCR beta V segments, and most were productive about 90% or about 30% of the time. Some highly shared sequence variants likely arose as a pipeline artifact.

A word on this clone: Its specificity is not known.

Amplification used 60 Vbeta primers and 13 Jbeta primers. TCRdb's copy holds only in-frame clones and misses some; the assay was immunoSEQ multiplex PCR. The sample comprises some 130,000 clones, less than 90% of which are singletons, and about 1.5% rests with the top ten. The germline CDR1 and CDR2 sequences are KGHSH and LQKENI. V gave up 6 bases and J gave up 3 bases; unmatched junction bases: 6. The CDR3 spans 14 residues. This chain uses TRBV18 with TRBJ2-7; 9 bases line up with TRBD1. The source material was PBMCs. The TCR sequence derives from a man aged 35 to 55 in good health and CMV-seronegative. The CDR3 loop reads CASSSGTGLYEQYF. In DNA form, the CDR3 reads TGTGCCAGCTCCTCTGGGACAGGGCTCTACGAGCAGTACTTC.